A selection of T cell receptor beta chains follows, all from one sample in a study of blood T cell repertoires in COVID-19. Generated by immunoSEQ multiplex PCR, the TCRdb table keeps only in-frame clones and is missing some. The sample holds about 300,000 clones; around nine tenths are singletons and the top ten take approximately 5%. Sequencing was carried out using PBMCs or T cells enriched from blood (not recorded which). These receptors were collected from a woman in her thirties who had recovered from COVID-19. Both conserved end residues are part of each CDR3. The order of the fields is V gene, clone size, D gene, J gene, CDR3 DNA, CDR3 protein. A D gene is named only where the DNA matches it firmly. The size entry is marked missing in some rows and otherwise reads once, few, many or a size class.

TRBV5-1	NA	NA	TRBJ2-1	TGCGCCAGCAGCTTGGCCGTCCATGAGCAGTTCTTC	CASSLAVHEQFF
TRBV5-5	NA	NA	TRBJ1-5	TGTGCCAGCAGCTTGGTTGCAGGGTACAATCAGCCCCAGCATTTT	CASSLVAGYNQPQHF
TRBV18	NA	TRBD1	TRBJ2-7	TGTGCCAGCTCACTGGGACAGGGTATCCACGAGCAGTACTTC	CASSLGQGIHEQYF
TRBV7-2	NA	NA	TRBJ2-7	TGTGCCAGCAGCTTTACCATGATGGGCTCAGACGAGCAGTACTTC	CASSFTMMGSDEQYF
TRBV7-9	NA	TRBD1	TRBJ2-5	TGTGCCAGCAGCTTACATACAGGGGGTGAGACCCAGTACTTC	CASSLHTGGETQYF
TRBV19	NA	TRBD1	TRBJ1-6	TGTGCCAGTAGTACGGACAGGGTGACCTCCTATAATTCACCCCTCCACTTT	CASSTDRVTSYNSPLHF
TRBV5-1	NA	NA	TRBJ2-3	TGCGCCAGCAGCTTGGAGGGGGATGTGAATACGCAGTATTTT	CASSLEGDVNTQYF
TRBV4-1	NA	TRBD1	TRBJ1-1	TGCGCCAGCAGCCAAGTGGCAGGGGGGAACACTGAAGCTTTCTTT	CASSQVAGGNTEAFF
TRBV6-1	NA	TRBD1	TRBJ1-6	TGTGCCAGCAGTGAAGCGACAGGGCACCAGTCACCCCTCCACTTT	CASSEATGHQSPLHF
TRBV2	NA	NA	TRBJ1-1	TGTGCCAGCAGTCACCACAGGGTCGTGAACACTGAAGCTTTCTTT	CASSHHRVVNTEAFF
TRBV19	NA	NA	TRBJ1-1	TGTGCCAGTAGTCCCCGACAGAACACTGAAGCTTTCTTT	CASSPRQNTEAFF
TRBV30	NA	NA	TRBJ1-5	TGTGCCTGGAGTGTAAGAGTAGCGGATCAGCCCCAGCATTTT	CAWSVRVADQPQHF
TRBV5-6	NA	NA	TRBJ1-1	TGTGCCAGCAGCTTGTATGAGACTGAAGCTTTCTTT	CASSLYETEAFF
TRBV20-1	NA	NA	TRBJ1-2	TGCAGTGCTAGTCTCGGACAGAACTATGGCTACACCTTC	CSASLGQNYGYTF
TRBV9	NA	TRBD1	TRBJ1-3	TGTGCCAGCAGCCCTCGGGACAGCTCTGGAAACACCATATATTTT	CASSPRDSSGNTIYF
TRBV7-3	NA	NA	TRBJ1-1	TGTGCCAGCAGCGTCCCTCTAGGGGAAACTGAAGCTTTCTTT	CASSVPLGETEAFF
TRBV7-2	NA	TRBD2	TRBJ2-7	TGTGCCAGCAGCTTTATGACTAGCGGGGGCGGAGAGCAGTACTTC	CASSFMTSGGGEQYF
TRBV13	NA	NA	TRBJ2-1	TGTGCCAGCAGCTCATCCTGGGCCCGGCAGGGGATAGACAATGAGCAGTTCTTC	CASSSSWARQGIDNEQFF
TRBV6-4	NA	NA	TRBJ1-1	TGTGCCAGCAGGGGCGGAGGAGACACTGAAGCTTTCTTT	CASRGGGDTEAFF
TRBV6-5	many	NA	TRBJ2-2	TGTGCCAGCAAAACAGGGACGAACACCGGGGAGCTGTTTTTT	CASKTGTNTGELFF
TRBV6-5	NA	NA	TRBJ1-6	TGTGCCAGCAGTTACTCTATAGGGGATTCACCCCTCCACTTT	CASSYSIGDSPLHF
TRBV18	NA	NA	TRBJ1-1	TGTGCCAGCTCACCACTCTCTCCCGGGGAGACTGAAGCTTTCTTT	CASSPLSPGETEAFF
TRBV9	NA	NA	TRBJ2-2	TGTGCCAGCAGCGTAGACAGGGTGGACACCGGGGAGCTGTTTTTT	CASSVDRVDTGELFF
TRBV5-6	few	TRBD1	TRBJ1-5	TGTGCCAGCAGCTCAACTTACGACAGGGTAGTAAATCAGCCCCAGCATTTT	CASSSTYDRVVNQPQHF
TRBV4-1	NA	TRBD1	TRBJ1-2	TGCGCCAGCAGCCAAGGGACAGGGGATGGCTACACCTTC	CASSQGTGDGYTF
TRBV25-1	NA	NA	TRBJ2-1	TGTGCCAGCAGTGGTACAGGGATCCTTGGCAATGAGCAGTTCTTC	CASSGTGILGNEQFF
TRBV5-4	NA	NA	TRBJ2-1	TGTGCCAGCAGCTCAAGGGAGAATGAGCAGTTCTTC	CASSSRENEQFF
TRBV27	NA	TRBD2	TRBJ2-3	TGTGCCAGCACTAGCGGGGGGGAAGATACGCAGTATTTT	CASTSGGEDTQYF
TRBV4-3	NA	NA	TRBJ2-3	TGCGCCAGCAGCCAACAAACAAGTAGCACAGATACGCAGTATTTT	CASSQQTSSTDTQYF
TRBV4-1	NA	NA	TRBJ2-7	TGCGCCAGCAGCCAAGTTGGGGACAACAAGCAGTACTTC	CASSQVGDNKQYF
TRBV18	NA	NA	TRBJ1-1	TGTGCCAGCTCCCGACGACAAACTGAAGCTTTCTTT	CASSRRQTEAFF
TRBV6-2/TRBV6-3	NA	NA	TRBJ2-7	TGTGCCAGCAGTCAGATCAGGGAGCAGTACTTC	CASSQIREQYF
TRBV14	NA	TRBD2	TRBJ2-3	TGTGCCAGCAGCCACGCCTACGGAGCGGGGGCCGCGGTTTTT	CASSHAYGAGAAVF
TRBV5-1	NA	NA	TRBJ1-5	TGCGCCAGCAGAAAGGGGTCCGGGCGTGATCAGCCCCAGCATTTT	CASRKGSGRDQPQHF
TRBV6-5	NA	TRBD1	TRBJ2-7	TGTGCCATCTCCCAGGACAGGGTGCAAGGGCAGTACTTC	CAISQDRVQGQYF
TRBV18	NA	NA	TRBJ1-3	TGTGCCAGCTCACCCCTCGACACGAACTCTGGAAACACCATATATTTT	CASSPLDTNSGNTIYF
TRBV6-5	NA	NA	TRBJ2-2	TGTGCCAGCAGCCTGAATCCGGGCACCGGGGAGCTGTTTTTT	CASSLNPGTGELFF
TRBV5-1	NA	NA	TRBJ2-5	TGCGCCAGCAGCCCTTACTCCGGGACATACCAAGAGACCCAGTACTTC	CASSPYSGTYQETQYF
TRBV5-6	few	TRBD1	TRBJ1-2	TGTGCCAGCAGCTTGGGGACAGGGGTTGCTGGCTACACCTTC	CASSLGTGVAGYTF
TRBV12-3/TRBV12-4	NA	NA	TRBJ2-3	TGTGCCAGCAGTTTAAACGGAGATACGCAGTATTTT	CASSLNGDTQYF
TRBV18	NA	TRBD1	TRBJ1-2	TGTGCCAGCACCACGACAGGGGCCATCATGGGTAACTATGGCTACACCTTC	CASTTTGAIMGNYGYTF
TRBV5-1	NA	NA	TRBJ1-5	TGCGCCAGCAGCTTGGACGGCCCCGGGGGCAATCAGCCCCAGCATTTT	CASSLDGPGGNQPQHF
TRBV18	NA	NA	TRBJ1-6	TGTGCCAGCTCAGCAGGGCTGGATTCACCCCTCCACTTT	CASSAGLDSPLHF
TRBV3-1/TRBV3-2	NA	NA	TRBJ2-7	TGTGCCAGCAGCCAAGCGCCCGGGTGGTACGAGCAGTACTTC	CASSQAPGWYEQYF
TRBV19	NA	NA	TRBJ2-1	TGTGCCAGTAGGCCTAGGCTGCGGGATGAGCAGTTCTTC	CASRPRLRDEQFF
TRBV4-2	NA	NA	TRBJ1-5	TGTGCCAGCAGCCAAGACCGTGGAGGACCCCAGCATTTT	CASSQDRGGPQHF
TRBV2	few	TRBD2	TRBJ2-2	TGTGCCAGCAGTGAAGCGGCGACTAGCGGGGTCGGGGAGCTGTTTTTT	CASSEAATSGVGELFF
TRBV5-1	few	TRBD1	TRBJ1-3	TGCGCCAGCAGCTGGGGACAGCAGACCTCTGGAAACACCATATATTTT	CASSWGQQTSGNTIYF
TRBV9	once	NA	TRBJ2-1	TGTGCCAGCAGCACCCGGACATCCCTGGGTGAGCAGTTCTTC	CASSTRTSLGEQFF